This entry describes one TCR beta chain. The antigen remains unidentified. The sample originates from a study of T cell responses to AZD1222 COVID-19 vaccine. Findings and caveats of the study: Among the donors, most were white British and more were female, and clonal diversity was possibly underestimated.

CDR3 size: 16 residues. Germline V CDR1 and CDR2: MGHRA, YSYEKL. V shed 4 bases, J shed 3 bases, and the junction held 9 bases outside the gene matches. Clones were sequenced by immunoSEQ multiplex PCR, and TCRdb holds only the in-frame ones, with some missing. The data show fewer than 140,000 clones, roughly 88% seen once. This TCR was sampled from an adult in good health. The chain joins TRBV4-1 to TRBJ2-5; 9 nucleotides match TRBD1. The source was peripheral blood, collected on day 0 of AZD1222 vaccination. This CDR3 reads CASSRAGQGGEETQYF. The CDR3 DNA sequence: TGCGCCAGCAGCCGAGCGGGACAGGGAGGAGAAGAGACCCAGTACTTC.